The 20 T cell receptor beta chains given below trace back to one sample, sequenced in a study of cytomegalovirus exposure and HLA in healthy donors. The PCR made use of 60 Vbeta and 13 Jbeta primers. TCRdb's copy holds only in-frame clones and misses some; the assay was immunoSEQ multiplex PCR. The sample contains more than 55,000 clones, roughly 71% of which appear only once. Sequenced material: PBMCs. Receptors were obtained from a woman aged 60-70 years in good health and CMV-seropositive.

The V and J genes are TRBV5-1 and TRBJ1-1; 7 nucleotides line up with TRBD1. The CDR3 covers 14 residues. CDR1 and CDR2 (germline): SGHRS, YFSETQ. V shed 4 bases and J 6 bases; nucleotides not matched to a gene: 9. The CDR3: CASSTQDRLSEAFF. The CDR3 coding sequence is TGCGCCAGCAGCACCCAGGACAGGCTATCTGAAGCTTTCTTT.

The V and J genes are TRBV27 and TRBJ2-4, with 10 bases identical to TRBD1. The CDR3 extends over 17 amino acids. The V and J ends lost 10 bases and 0 bases, in that order; junction bases with no gene match: 12. Germline assignment: CDR1 MNHEY and CDR2 SMNVEV (reference sequence). Here the CDR3 DNA reads TGTGCCACTACACCGGGACAGGGGTCTCTAGCCAAAAACATTCAGTACTTC. This encodes CATTPGQGSLAKNIQYF.

This sequence joins TRBV19 and TRBJ1-3, with D perhaps matching TRBD1 (6 bases). The germline V gene encodes CDR1 LNHDA and CDR2 SQIVND (reference sequence). This CDR3 has 13 residues. V shed 4 bases and J shed 7 bases, with 11 bases lying between them. The CDR3 DNA reads as TGTGCCAGTAGTACCGGACAGTTTAACACCATATATTTT. Translation: CASSTGQFNTIYF.

CDR3 region: CASSPLGERERYEQYF. The CDR3 coding sequence is TGTGCCAGCAGCCCTCTCGGGGAGCGGGAGCGCTACGAGCAGTACTTC. V gene TRBV6-6 combines with J gene TRBJ2-7, with 8 bases lining up with TRBD2. Germline CDR1 and CDR2: MNHNY and SVGAGI (reference sequence). V shed 6 bases, J shed 3 bases, and the junction held 13 bases outside the gene matches. The CDR3 is made up of 16 amino acids.

The chain combines TRBV19 with TRBJ1-1, with TRBD1 identical over 8 bases. Unmatched junction bases numbered 7, after V lost 4 bases and J lost 0 bases. The CDR3 extends over 16 amino acids. Germline V lookup: CDR1 LNHDA, CDR2 SQIVND (reference sequence). The CDR3 DNA is TGTGCCAGTAGTACATCCCGGACAGGGCTGAACACTGAAGCTTTCTTT. It is translated as CASSTSRTGLNTEAFF.

There are a few counts of this clone. The V call is TRBV6-5, the J call TRBJ1-6; the match to TRBD1 covers 7 bases. Per germline, CDR1 MNHEY and CDR2 SVGAGI. The CDR3 extends over 14 amino acids. Losses at the gene ends were 6 bases for V and 4 bases for J; bases not matched to a gene: 3. The DNA of the CDR3 is TGTGCCAGCAGAGACAGGGAATATAATTCACCCCTCCACTTT. Encoded protein: CASRDREYNSPLHF.

In its sample, this clone was seen once. This chain's CDR3 is CASSLGASGGQETQYF. The CDR3 DNA is TGTGCCAGCAGCTTAGGGGCTAGCGGGGGTCAAGAGACCCAGTACTTC. The chain employs TRBV7-3 and TRBJ2-5, with 10 nucleotides matching TRBD2. The ends lost 2 bases at V and 2 bases at J; junction bases unmatched: 5. The CDR3 has 16 residues. From germline, CDR1 is SGHTA and CDR2 FQGTGA. Full variable domain (remainder filled in from reference TRBV7-3 and TRBJ2-5): GAGVSQTPSNKVTEKGKYVELRCDPISGHTALYWYRQSLGQGPEFLIYFQGTGAADDSGLPNDRFFAVRPEGSVSTLKIQRTERGDSAVYLCASSLGASGGQETQYFGPGTRLLVL.

A single count supports this clone. The chain links TRBV6-5 to TRBJ1-1; 8 bases match TRBD1. This CDR3 spans 13 amino acids. V lost 5 bases to trimming and J lost 1 base; unmatched junction nucleotides: 0. CDR1 is MNHEY and CDR2 is SVGAGI in the germline V gene. CDR3 bases: TGTGCCAGCAGTGACAGGGGGAACACTGAAGCTTTCTTT. Its translation is CASSDRGNTEAFF.

The rearrangement links TRBV10-2 to TRBJ2-2; 9 bases fit TRBD1. V was pared by 7 bases and J by 2 bases, with 8 bases of the junction left unmatched. This CDR3 has 16 residues. The germline CDR1 and CDR2 sequences are WSHSY and SAAADI. The CDR3 is CASNTLGQGNTGELFF. The CDR3 bases are TGCGCCAGCAACACGTTGGGACAGGGCAACACCGGGGAGCTGTTTTTT.

CDR3 in amino acids: CASSPNAGRGREGYGYTF. CDR3 coding DNA: TGTGCCAGCTCACCTAATGCTGGTCGGGGGAGAGAAGGCTATGGCTACACCTTC. The chain uses TRBV18 and TRBJ1-2; D is possibly TRBD1 (5 bases). Trimming cost V 3 bases and J 4 bases, with 24 bases left between them. The V gene's germline CDR1 is KGHSH and CDR2 LQKENI. The CDR3 contains 18 residues.

The chain links TRBV18 to TRBJ1-1; 7 bases match TRBD1. J gave up 1 base and V 3 bases, and 11 bases lay outside the gene matches. CDR1 KGHSH and CDR2 LQKENI come from the germline V gene. This CDR3 comprises 17 residues. The CDR3 sequence is CASSPSHGGQRNTEAFF. The CDR3 nucleotides are TGTGCCAGCTCACCTAGTCACGGGGGACAGAGGAACACTGAAGCTTTCTTT.

J is TRBJ1-2 and V is TRBV29-1; D is unclear. CDR1 is SQVTM and CDR2 is ANQGSEA in the germline V gene. CDR3 length equals 12 residues. V was shortened by 2 bases and J by 1 base, with 5 bases between the two germline ends. The CDR3: CSVEPSNYGYTF. The CDR3 coding sequence is TGCAGCGTTGAACCCAGTAACTATGGCTACACCTTC.

This chain connects TRBV27 to TRBJ1-2, with D possibly being TRBD1 (5 bases). V lost 0 bases to trimming and J lost 7 bases, with 12 bases between them. CDR3 length equals 14 residues. Germline V gives CDR1 MNHEY, CDR2 SMNVEV (reference sequence). In nucleotides, the CDR3 is TGTGCCAGCAGTTTATCGGAAGGGGTCGGTGGCTACACCTTC. Protein sequence: CASSLSEGVGGYTF.

The CDR3 region has the DNA TGCGCCAGCAGCGCCACGGGGAGTGGCACTGAAGCTTTCTTT. Protein sequence: CASSATGSGTEAFF. The V gene is TRBV5-1, the J gene TRBJ1-1; D not certain. V lost 4 bases to trimming and J lost 4 bases, with 14 bases between them. This CDR3 is 14 amino acids long. Germline loops: CDR1 SGHRS, CDR2 YFSETQ.

To note about this clone: The same CDR3 can be traced to other DNA sequences in this sample. V gene TRBV5-1 combines with J gene TRBJ1-4, with TRBD1 matching over 10 bases. The V gene's germline CDR1 is SGHRS and CDR2 YFSETQ. The CDR3 length is 14 residues. With 5 bases clipped from V and 8 bases from J, the junction kept 6 bases outside the gene matches. CDR3 loop: CASSSGTGDEKLFF. In nucleotides, the CDR3 is TGCGCCAGCAGTTCCGGGACAGGGGACGAAAAACTGTTTTTT. The variable domain in full, completed from reference TRBV5-1 and TRBJ1-4, reads KAGVTQTPRYLIKTRGQQVTLSCSPISGHRSVSWYQQTPGQGLQFLFEYFSETQRNKGNFPGRFSGRQFSNSRSEMNVSTLELGDSALYLCASSSGTGDEKLFFGSGTQLSVL.

The V and J genes are TRBV6-5 and TRBJ2-5; D ambiguous. Trimming removed 0 bases at V and 3 bases at J, with 8 bases between. The CDR3 has 14 residues. Germline V gives CDR1 MNHEY, CDR2 SVGAGI. The CDR3 region is CASSYSFAEETQYF. The CDR3 coding sequence is TGTGCCAGCAGTTACTCCTTCGCGGAAGAGACCCAGTACTTC.

The rearrangement uses TRBV5-3 and TRBJ1-4; 9 nucleotides match TRBD1. TRBV5-3 is noted as an ORF with a role that remains uncertain. CDR3 length: 17 residues. After removal of 7 bases from V and 0 bases from J, the junction contained 10 bases not matched to a gene. Here the CDR3 reads CARPGQGTYTTNEKLFF. The CDR3 DNA sequence: TGTGCCAGACCAGGACAGGGGACATACACAACTAATGAAAAACTGTTTTTT.

This clone was counted many times. The V and J genes are TRBV7-9 and TRBJ2-6, with a tentative D call TRBD2 (6 bases). The CDR3 extends over 16 amino acids. Germline loops: CDR1 SEHNR, CDR2 FQNEAQ (reference sequence). V was cut by 9 bases and J by 0 bases, with 15 bases left in between. This CDR3 reads CARIGSHGSGANVLTF. In nucleotides, the CDR3 is TGTGCCAGAATCGGGAGTCACGGCTCTGGGGCCAACGTCCTGACTTTC.

The count of this clone is one. In DNA form, the CDR3 reads TGTGCCAGTTCTAGTGCCCTAGCCAAAAACATTCAGTACTTC. Translation: CASSSALAKNIQYF. The V gene is TRBV14, the J gene TRBJ2-4; D not certain. Per germline, CDR1 SGHDN and CDR2 FVKESK. The CDR3 is 14 residues long. V shed 9 bases and J shed 0 bases, with 12 bases lying between them.

The chain has TRBV2 and TRBJ2-1; no firm D call. Germline CDR1 and CDR2: SNHLY and FYNNEI. The V end was cut by 5 bases, the J end by 4 bases, with 6 bases between. This CDR3 spans 12 amino acids. The CDR3: CASSTVYNEQFF. The CDR3 nucleotides are TGTGCCAGCAGTACAGTATACAATGAGCAGTTCTTC.